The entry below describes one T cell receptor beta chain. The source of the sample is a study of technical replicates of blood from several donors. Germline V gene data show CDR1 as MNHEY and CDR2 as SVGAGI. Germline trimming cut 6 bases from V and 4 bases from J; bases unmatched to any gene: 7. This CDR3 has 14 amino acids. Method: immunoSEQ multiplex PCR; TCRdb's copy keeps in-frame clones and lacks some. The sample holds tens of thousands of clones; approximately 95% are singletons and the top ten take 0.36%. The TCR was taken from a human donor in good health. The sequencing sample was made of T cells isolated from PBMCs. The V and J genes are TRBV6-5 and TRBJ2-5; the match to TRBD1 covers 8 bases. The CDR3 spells CASRDRVTGETQYF. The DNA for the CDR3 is TGTGCCAGCAGGGACAGGGTGACGGGAGAGACCCAGTACTTC.